This T cell receptor (beta chain) is drawn from a study of regulatory T cells in long-lasting Graves disease. To make TCR beta libraries, researchers used iRepertoire HTBI primers and Arm-PCR of CDR3 regions. Authors' data handling: Sequenced samples collectively carried 62 TRBV and 14 TRBJ segments. One entry per CDR3 protein, called by TCRdb with MiXCR from the multiplex PCR reads. TCRdb, not the original authors, processed these V and J calls. The table lists some 440,000 distinct CDR3 sequences, roughly 20% of them singletons. Trimming took 6 bases from V and 3 from J, leaving 15 bases between them. The CDR3 has 14 residues. Specified time point: persistent/refractory GD, antithyroid drugs over 5 years with positive TRAb. PBMCs provided the RNA from which the TCR library was made. Points from the study as a whole: Persistent disease preferred TRBV28, TRBJ1-2 and TRBJ2-5. Results may be inaccurate due to the small sample size.

This clonotype was observed a few times. Its matching antigen is unknown. This clonotype was obtained from a female donor with Graves disease. The chain employs TRBV12-3 or TRBV12-4 and TRBJ2-7, with a weak D call TRBD2 (6 bases). This material consisted of peripheral blood mononuclear cells (PBMCs), taken when the disease was refractory, from a patient treated with antithyroid drugs. The CDR3 reads CASSLGLRGYEQYF. In DNA, the CDR3 is TGTGCCAGCAGCCTGGGACTGAGGGGCTACGAGCAGTACTTC.